The clone carrying this TCR beta chain was seen only a few times. No antigen is known for it. MiXCR was run by TCRdb on the 5' RACE reads, yielding one entry per CDR3 protein. The table lists fewer than 700,000 distinct CDR3 sequences, about 22% of them singletons. The data derive from a study of T-cell memory formation after mild COVID-19. Study-wide context: TCR clusters largely stayed donor specific. Whole-study results and caveats: Cross-reactive memory appears to have joined, as suggested by some responding clones showing up in pre-infection memory.

This CDR3 has 14 amino acids. Trimming removed 7 bases from V and 2 bases from J; junction bases left unmatched: 5. Germline V gives CDR1 LNHDA, CDR2 SQIVND (reference sequence). The specimen sequenced was PBMCs or a T cell subset sorted from them (not recorded which). The receptor was derived from an adult woman who had mild COVID-19 (a few samples of this study predate the infection). Cell type and time point are not known. This chain connects TRBV19 to TRBJ2-5, with 9 bases lining up with TRBD2. CDR3 amino acids: CASKGTSNQETQYF. CDR3 nucleotides: TGTGCCAGTAAAGGGACTAGCAATCAAGAGACCCAGTACTTC.